These 7 T cell receptor beta chains were all obtained from the same sample, sequenced in a study of tumor-infiltrating lymphocytes in primary liver carcinoma. Starting from approximately 470 ng of total RNA, TCR beta cDNA was produced with a primer in the constant region. Libraries of TCR beta came from three nested multiplex PCR rounds with slightly modified ARM-PCR. A C-beta reverse primer and TRBV1-TRBV30 forward primers served in each of the first two PCR rounds, at 9 to 10 cycles apiece. One entry per CDR3 protein results from TCRdb running MiXCR on the multiplex PCR reads. The table has just over 300,000 distinct CDR3 sequences, 45% to 70% seen once; the top ten hold 15% to 20%. Germline DNA was extracted too, while blood RNA derived from unsorted whole blood. Material for sequencing was peripheral blood. The receptor set was obtained from a young woman with primary liver carcinoma and hepatitis B virus infection.

This clonotype came up a few times. V and J are TRBV29-1 and TRBJ1-2; 8 bases agree with TRBD1. The V segment lost 4 bases and the J segment 10 bases; nucleotides outside the gene matches: 8. Germline values: CDR1 SQVTM, CDR2 ANQGSEA. The CDR3 contains 12 residues. CDR3 residues: CSVGDRLLVYTF. The DNA of the CDR3 is TGCAGCGTTGGGGACAGGCTTCTAGTCTACACCTTC.

A word on this clonotype: A much larger clone lies a single base off, so this may be a read error. The V gene is TRBV29-1, the J gene TRBJ1-2; no definite D call. The CDR3 loop spans 11 amino acids. Germline lookup yields CDR1 SQVTM and CDR2 ANQGSEA. The CDR3 DNA reads as TGCAGCGTCCCATTGACGGGGTTCTACAGCTTC. Residues: CSVPLTGFYSF.

This clonotype has just a few counts. The chain carries TRBV30 and TRBJ1-3; 9 bases align to TRBD1. This CDR3 has 14 residues. Per germline, CDR1 GTSNPN and CDR2 SVGIG (reference sequence). With V trimmed by 6 bases and J by 4 bases, 7 bases remained unmatched. Here the CDR3 DNA reads TGTGCCTGCGGAGCCGGGACAGGGGGAAACACCATATATTTT. Translation: CACGAGTGGNTIYF.

This sequence joins TRBV11-2 and TRBJ2-3; 9 positions agree with TRBD2. V shed 2 bases, J shed 1 base, and the junction held 10 bases outside the gene matches. CDR3 length: 18 amino acids. Germline lookup yields CDR1 SGHAT and CDR2 FQNNGV. CDR3: CASSLLTLAGLGTDTQYF. The CDR3 coding sequence is TGTGCCAGCAGCTTATTGACGCTAGCGGGATTAGGCACAGATACGCAGTATTTT.

About this clonotype: A read error is possible here, since a much larger clone lies one base away. The rearrangement uses TRBV29-1 and TRBJ2-5; weak D call: TRBD2 (6 bases). CDR1 SQVTM and CDR2 ANQGSEA come from the germline V gene. CDR3 length: 13 residues. The DNA for the CDR3 is TGCAGCGCTAACGGGGGAAACCATGAGACCCAGTACTTC. It is translated as CSANGGNHETQYF.

This clonotype was counted once. Possible read error: a much larger clone is one base away. The chain couples TRBV6-6 to TRBJ1-2; D is undetermined. Germline CDR1 reads MNHNY; CDR2 reads SVGAGI (reference sequence). This CDR3 has 16 amino acids. The CDR3 reads CASSYSKSGGSYGYSF. CDR3 nucleotides: TGTGCCAGCAGTTACTCGAAGTCCGGTGGGAGCTATGGCTACAGCTTC.

Turning to this clonotype: The germline gene is not matched at one end of the junction; a read error may be the cause. The rearrangement uses TRBV29-1 and TRBJ2-6, with TRBD2 as a possible D gene (5 bases). The germline V gene has CDR1 SQVTM and CDR2 ANQGSEA. This CDR3 has 16 amino acids. The CDR3 protein is CSAAGIGISGTNVLTF. For the CDR3, the DNA is TGCAGCGCAGCCGGGATAGGGATATCTGGGACCAACGTCCTGACTTTC.